The 16 T cell receptor beta chains reported below all come from one sample, sequenced in a study of long-term antiretroviral therapy in people with HIV. At survey level, the immunoSEQ assay was run in its v3.0 version. Sequencing used immunoSEQ multiplex PCR; TCRdb keeps in-frame clones, though not all of them. The table lists around 6,000 clones, about three quarters of them singletons. Sequencing used unsorted PBMCs, obtained 0.5 years before starting antiretroviral therapy. These receptor sequences come from a man aged 40-55 years with HIV.

This sequence joins TRBV4-1 and TRBJ1-5; no clear D gene. There are 20 residues in the CDR3. Deletions cut 0 bases from V and 0 bases from J, with 21 bases between. CDR1 and CDR2 from the germline V gene are MGHRA and YSYEKL. CDR3 loop: CASSQDHQQVAGRSNQPQHF. DNA of the CDR3: TGCGCCAGCAGCCAAGACCACCAGCAAGTGGCAGGCCGTAGCAATCAGCCCCAGCATTTT.

V gene TRBV30 combines with J gene TRBJ1-5, with 8 nucleotides matching TRBD1. The CDR3 runs 16 residues. Germline CDR1 GTSNPN, CDR2 SVGIG (reference sequence). Losses at the gene ends were 2 bases for V and 4 bases for J; bases not matched to a gene: 10. CDR3 amino acids: CAWSLNRGQANQPQHF. CDR3 bases: TGTGCCTGGAGTCTAAACCGGGGACAGGCTAATCAGCCCCAGCATTTT. Full variable domain (outside the CDR3, taken from reference TRBV30 and TRBJ1-5): SQTIHQWPATLVQPVGSPLSLECTVEGTSNPNLYWYRQAAGRGLQLLFYSVGIGQISSEVPQNLSASRPQDRQFILSSKKLLLSDSGFYLCAWSLNRGQANQPQHFGDGTRLSIL.

This chain uses TRBV4-1 with TRBJ2-7, with TRBD2 matching over 9 bases. Germline loops: CDR1 MGHRA, CDR2 YSYEKL. The V segment lost 4 bases and the J segment 0 bases; nucleotides outside the gene matches: 4. The CDR3 is 15 amino acids. CDR3 amino acids: CASSLTSGSSYEQYF. Here the CDR3 DNA reads TGCGCCAGCAGCCTTACTAGCGGGTCCTCCTACGAGCAGTACTTC.

This chain joins TRBV5-1 and TRBJ2-7; no firm D call. In germline, CDR1 is SGHRS, CDR2 YFSETQ. CDR3 length: 12 amino acids. Trimming removed 2 bases at V and 4 bases at J, with 7 bases between. This CDR3 reads CASSFPGYEQYF. As DNA, the CDR3 is TGCGCCAGCAGCTTCCCGGGTTACGAGCAGTACTTC.

The CDR3 nucleotides are TGTGCCTGGAGTCTGAGCAGGGGGCAATATCAGCCCCAGCATTTT. The encoded protein is CAWSLSRGQYQPQHF. This chain connects TRBV30 to TRBJ1-5; 8 bases align to TRBD1. CDR1 is GTSNPN and CDR2 is SVGIG in the germline V gene (reference sequence). V dropped 2 bases and J dropped 5; count of bases not matched to a gene: 8. CDR3 length: 15 amino acids.

The genes are TRBV5-4 and TRBJ1-4; no clear D gene. The CDR3 runs 14 residues. The V and J ends lost 0 bases and 8 bases respectively, with 11 bases between them. The germline V gene encodes CDR1 SGHNT and CDR2 YYREEE (reference sequence). CDR3 sequence reads: CASSLAGVREKLFF. Written as DNA, the CDR3 is TGTGCCAGCAGCTTGGCCGGGGTCCGAGAAAAACTGTTTTTT. The full variable domain, its missing parts supplied by reference TRBV5-4 and TRBJ1-4, is ETGVTQSPTHLIKTRGQQVTLRCSSQSGHNTVSWYQQALGQGPQFIFQYYREEENGRGNFPPRFSGLQFPNYSSELNVNALELDDSALYLCASSLAGVREKLFFGSGTQLSVL.

This clone appeared a few times. The V call is TRBV19, the J call TRBJ1-6; the match to TRBD1 covers 8 bases. The CDR3 is 15 amino acids. Germline V lookup: CDR1 LNHDA, CDR2 SQIVND (reference sequence). J gave up 8 bases and V 4 bases, and 7 bases lay outside the gene matches. CDR3 DNA: TGTGCCAGTAGTACTAATGGACAGGGCTATTCACCCCTCCACTTT. It yields the protein CASSTNGQGYSPLHF.

This chain uses TRBV27 with TRBJ1-6; D unresolved. Germline CDR1 is MNHEY and CDR2 is SMNVEV (reference sequence). V lost 3 bases and J lost 6, with 6 bases in between. CDR3 length: 13 amino acids. The CDR3 here is CASSFNPNSPLHF. The CDR3 DNA follows: TGTGCCAGCAGTTTTAACCCTAATTCACCCCTCCACTTT.

The gene calls are TRBV6-1 and TRBJ2-2; TRBD2 might be the D (5 bases). CDR3 length: 15 residues. Trimming removed 6 bases at V and 0 bases at J, with 11 bases between. The V gene's germline CDR1 is MNHNS and CDR2 SASEGT. The CDR3 loop is CASRKQEANTGELFF. The CDR3 DNA reads as TGTGCCAGCAGGAAGCAGGAGGCGAACACCGGGGAGCTGTTTTTT.

The chain carries TRBV28 and TRBJ2-3; TRBD1 agrees at 9 bases. Trimming cost V 7 bases and J 5 bases; bases outside gene matches: 10. CDR1 is MDHEN and CDR2 is SYDVKM in the germline V gene. This CDR3 is built from 15 residues. CDR3 in amino acids: CASTLVGQGGDTQYF. Written as DNA, the CDR3 is TGTGCCAGCACTCTAGTGGGACAGGGAGGAGATACGCAGTATTTT.

The genes are TRBV6-1 and TRBJ2-7; 7 bases are a match to TRBD2. Germline CDR1 and CDR2: MNHNS and SASEGT. Trimming removed 4 bases from V and 2 bases from J; junction bases left unmatched: 5. The CDR3 runs 14 residues. DNA of the CDR3: TGTGCCAGCAGTGTCGGTCGGGGGGCCTACGAGCAGTACTTC. Amino acids: CASSVGRGAYEQYF.

This clone came up once. J is TRBJ2-7 and V is TRBV21-1; the D call of TRBD1 is as the table states it, not checked on the DNA. TRBV21-1 is a listed pseudogene. This CDR3 is 14 amino acids long. In DNA, the CDR3 is TGTGCCAGCAGCCACAGGGACAGGGGAGAGGAGCAGTACTTC. Translating it yields CASSHRDRGEEQYF.

V gene TRBV15 combines with J gene TRBJ1-2, with a weak D call TRBD1 (5 bases). Germline V CDR1 and CDR2: LNHNV, YYDKDF (reference sequence). The CDR3 extends over 15 amino acids. V was pared by 0 bases and J by 4 bases, with 12 bases between. The CDR3 loop reads CATSRDGREAYGYTF. The CDR3 nucleotides read TGTGCCACCAGCAGAGACGGCAGGGAGGCCTATGGCTACACCTTC.

The V and J genes are TRBV30 and TRBJ2-1; 8 bases fit TRBD1. Losses at the gene ends were 3 bases for V and 5 bases for J; bases not matched to a gene: 6. CDR3 length: 14 residues. Germline V CDR1 and CDR2: GTSNPN, SVGIG (reference sequence). The CDR3 spells CAWSRGRTDNEQFF. As DNA, the CDR3 is TGTGCCTGGAGCAGGGGGCGTACCGACAATGAGCAGTTCTTC.

The J gene is TRBJ2-7, the V gene TRBV4-1; a possible D gene is TRBD2 (5 bases). The V end was cut by 4 bases, the J end by 4 bases, with 17 bases between. The CDR3 length is 15 residues. Germline V lookup: CDR1 MGHRA, CDR2 YSYEKL. CDR3 region: CASSPLAAGGYEQYF. The CDR3 bases are TGCGCCAGCAGCCCCCTAGCCGCGGGTGGGTACGAGCAGTACTTC.

The V gene is TRBV19, the J gene TRBJ1-1; the D gene is possibly TRBD1 (6 bases). V shed 5 bases and J shed 3 bases, with 13 bases lying between them. Germline CDR1 and CDR2: LNHDA and SQIVND (reference sequence). The CDR3 consists of 14 residues. The CDR3 region is CASSQGGVYTEAFF. The CDR3 coding sequence is TGTGCCAGTAGTCAAGGGGGAGTTTACACTGAAGCTTTCTTT.